These 15 T cell receptor beta chains were sequenced from one sample in a study of T cell repertoires in ileal Crohn's disease. Using immunoSEQ multiplex PCR, the repertoire was profiled, and TCRdb retains in-frame clones only, with some absent. The sample contains 25,000 to 30,000 clones, about four fifths of which appear only once. Sample: ileal tissue. Receptor source: an adult with Crohn's disease.

The rearrangement links TRBV4-3 to TRBJ1-3; D is ambiguous. V dropped 1 base and J dropped 2 bases, with 12 bases sitting between them. The germline CDR1 and CDR2 sequences are LGHNA and YSLEER. This CDR3 spans 16 amino acids. CDR3 DNA sequence: TGCGCCAGCAGCCAAGGGCTAGTAGTCCCTGGAAACACCATATATTTT. Residues: CASSQGLVVPGNTIYF.

The J gene is TRBJ2-1, the V gene TRBV27; TRBD1 matches 9 bases. Germline V lookup: CDR1 MNHEY, CDR2 SMNVEV (reference sequence). J was trimmed by 9 bases and V by 1 base; bases with no gene match: 1. The CDR3 has 13 residues. The CDR3 bases are TGTGCCAGCAGTTTATGGACAGGGGTTGAGCAGTTCTTC. It specifies CASSLWTGVEQFF.

This chain joins TRBV6-1 and TRBJ2-3; D is perhaps TRBD2 (6 bases). In germline, CDR1 is MNHNS, CDR2 SASEGT. V lost 6 bases to trimming and J lost 8 bases, with 18 bases between them. There are 14 residues in the CDR3. CDR3 sequence: CASRIKEGSGTQYF. The CDR3 DNA follows: TGTGCCAGCAGAATCAAGGAGGGGAGTGGTACGCAGTATTTT.

This clone showed up just once. The chain employs TRBV7-9 and TRBJ1-1; TRBD1 matches at 10 bases. This CDR3 is built from 17 residues. Per the germline V gene, CDR1 is SEHNR and CDR2 is FQNEAQ (reference sequence). Trimming cost V 4 bases and J 8 bases; bases outside gene matches: 16. CDR3: CASSSDRGGRWVKEAFF. The CDR3 region has the DNA TGTGCCAGCAGCTCGGACAGGGGGGGCCGTTGGGTCAAGGAAGCTTTCTTT.

This clone showed up just a few times. In DNA form, the CDR3 reads TGTGCCAGCAGCCAGACAGGGATCTCACCCCTCCACTTT. This encodes CASSQTGISPLHF. This rearrangement joins TRBV7-9 to TRBJ1-6, with TRBD1 matching over 7 bases. V was clipped by 5 bases and J by 10 bases; unmatched bases: 5. Germline CDR1 is SEHNR and CDR2 is FQNEAQ (reference sequence). CDR3 length: 13 amino acids. Using reference TRBV7-9 and TRBJ1-6 for the parts outside the CDR3, the full variable domain is DTGVSQNPRHKITKRGQNVTFRCDPISEHNRLYWYRQTLGQGPEFLTYFQNEAQLEKSRLLSDRFSAERPKGSFSTLEIQRTEQGDSAMYLCASSQTGISPLHFGNGTRLTVT.

The V call is TRBV6-5, the J call TRBJ1-6; D not resolved. The CDR3 consists of 14 residues. Trimming removed 4 bases from V and 8 bases from J, with 12 bases in between. The V gene's germline CDR1 is MNHEY and CDR2 SVGAGI. The CDR3 DNA sequence: TGTGCCAGCAGTTCTCAAAAGCGCCATTCACCCCTCCACTTT. Translation gives CASSSQKRHSPLHF.

The V gene is TRBV5-8, the J gene TRBJ2-7, with 15 bases lining up with TRBD2. Germline values: CDR1 SGHTS, CDR2 YDEGEE. The V and J ends lost 3 bases and 5 bases, in that order; junction bases with no gene match: 9. This CDR3 contains 17 residues. The CDR3 here is CASSWGTSGGHWDEQYF. In DNA form, the CDR3 reads TGTGCCAGCAGCTGGGGGACTAGCGGGGGGCATTGGGACGAGCAGTACTTC.

The chain combines TRBV11-2 with TRBJ1-5; TRBD1 matches at 7 bases. From germline, CDR1 is SGHAT and CDR2 FQNNGV. CDR3 length: 14 residues. The junction had 7 bases not matched to a gene; V was cut back by 5 bases and J by 6 bases. This CDR3 is CASSPTGEGQPQHF. As DNA, the CDR3 is TGTGCCAGCAGCCCTACAGGGGAAGGTCAGCCCCAGCATTTT.

The rearrangement uses TRBV2 and TRBJ1-2; TRBD1 is a possible D gene (5 bases). The CDR3 is 15 residues long. In germline, CDR1 is SNHLY, CDR2 FYNNEI. The V end lost 1 base, the J end lost 4 bases, and 13 bases lay between the germline ends. The CDR3 region is CASSEEGREGYGYTF. CDR3 nucleotide sequence: TGTGCCAGCAGTGAAGAGGGCAGGGAGGGCTATGGCTACACCTTC. The full variable domain, its missing parts supplied by reference TRBV2 and TRBJ1-2, is EPEVTQTPSHQVTQMGQEVILRCVPISNHLYFYWYRQILGQKVEFLVSFYNNEISEKSEIFDDQFSVERPDGSNFTLKIRSTKLEDSAMYFCASSEEGREGYGYTFGSGTRLTVV.

The chain carries TRBV5-1 and TRBJ2-3, with D possibly TRBD2 on 6 matching bases. The V and J ends lost 6 bases and 2 bases respectively, with 16 bases between them. The germline CDR1 and CDR2 sequences are SGHRS and YFSETQ. The CDR3 has 15 amino acids. The CDR3 here is CASTPGGVITDTQYF. In DNA, the CDR3 is TGCGCCAGCACCCCTGGCGGGGTAATCACAGATACGCAGTATTTT.

Only a few counts were recorded for this clone. The rearrangement joins TRBV7-9 to TRBJ2-1; TRBD2 is a possible D gene (5 bases). Trimming removed 1 base at V and 11 bases at J, with 12 bases between. Per germline, CDR1 SEHNR and CDR2 FQNEAQ (reference sequence). The CDR3 sequence is 13 residues long. CDR3 in amino acids: CASSLGSREKQFF. CDR3 coding DNA: TGTGCCAGCAGCTTAGGATCGAGGGAGAAGCAGTTCTTC.

The chain has TRBV5-4 and TRBJ1-4; 7 positions match TRBD1. CDR1 and CDR2 (germline): SGHNT, YYREEE (reference sequence). J was trimmed by 8 bases and V by 5 bases; bases with no gene match: 12. This CDR3 spans 15 amino acids. In nucleotides, the CDR3 is TGTGCCAGCAGGGAAATAGACAGGGTTCGCGAAAAACTGTTTTTT. Translation gives CASREIDRVREKLFF.

The chain is built from TRBV6-4 and TRBJ2-7; maybe TRBD1 (5 bases). The V gene's germline CDR1 is MRHNA and CDR2 SNTAGT. The CDR3 sequence is 14 residues long. Between the trimmed V and J ends, which lost 6 bases and 6 bases, there was a span of 18 bases. CDR3 nucleotides: TGTGCCAGCAGGGGGCTGCGGCCGCTCCGCGAGCAGTACTTC. Protein: CASRGLRPLREQYF.

The chain links TRBV30 to TRBJ1-6; D call uncertain. Trimming removed 1 base from V and 14 bases from J, with 15 bases in between. Germline V CDR1 and CDR2: GTSNPN, SVGIG (reference sequence). The CDR3 is made up of 13 amino acids. The CDR3 region is CAWSARTGMTLHF. The CDR3 nucleotides are TGTGCCTGGAGTGCCCGGACGGGGATGACCCTCCACTTT.

This clone has only a few counts. The chain joins TRBV6-5 to TRBJ1-2; possible D gene TRBD1, 5 bases. CDR1 is MNHEY and CDR2 is SVGAGI in the germline V gene. This CDR3 contains 13 residues. V was trimmed by 6 bases and J by 8 bases, leaving 16 bases between them. As DNA, the CDR3 is TGTGCCAGCAGACCGGGACTGCTCTCCGGCTACACCTTC. Encoded protein: CASRPGLLSGYTF.